This paragraph covers one T cell receptor (beta chain) sequence. This clonotype was seen repeatedly, ten times or more. Its binding antigen is unknown. No base quality values were provided; no much bigger clone lies one nucleotide off. Libraries were built with PCR. The reads were generated on an Illumina HiSeq 2500. TCR library preparation used molecular barcoding, with unique molecular identifiers applied to normalize quantification of the TCRbeta repertoire. In-frame beta chains were kept once TCRdb had trimmed the public reads at Q25 with fastp and called clones with MiXCR. One record per CDR3 amino acid sequence lists the most common genes and DNA. A total of hundreds of thousands of distinct CDR3 sequences appear in this sample, approximately 10% of them only once. The ten largest clones represent 28% of the sample. These data originate in a study of T-cell reconstitution after alpha-beta-depleted transplantation in children (TCRdb year 2016). Describing the broader study: T-cell immune reconstitution after TCRalphabeta/CD19-depleted allogeneic hematopoietic cell transplantation in children was quantitatively tracked in the study by means of TCR repertoire profiling.

The treatment or condition label here, explained by the study, means: allogeneic hematopoietic cell transplantation with graft depleted of TCRalphabeta T cells and CD19 B cells. The children who served as transplant recipients had been given grafts of TCRalphabeta/CD19-depleted allogeneic hematopoietic cells. The study at large found these results: In some patients, the high TCRbeta diversity seen at day 60 was put down to recipient T cells and intrathymic progenitors that had survived conditioning. The apparently early recovery of alphabetaT-cell counts about two months after transplant reportedly depended on only several hundred rapidly expanded clones that came from non-depleted graft cells. Hyperexpanded clone frequencies declined over subsequent months; after one year, T-cell counts and TCRbeta diversity were mostly attributed to newly produced T cells.

The sequence was collected from a child in the first two years of life with acute myeloid leukemia, due to receive a stem cell transplant. This sample comprised PBMCs, obtained before TCRalphabeta/CD19-depleted stem cell transplant.

CDR3 region: CASSDLGQAQINEQFF. The DNA reads TGTGCCAGCAGTGACCTCGGACAGGCCCAGATCAATGAGCAGTTCTTC. The sequence is built from TRBV27 and TRBJ2-1; 7 bases in the middle match TRBD1. From cysteine to phenylalanine, the CDR3 is 16 amino acids long. Of all the DNA, just the CDR3 is kept, 48 bases in frame from base 1. The germline V gene encodes CDR1 MNHEY and CDR2 SMNVEV (reference sequence). Unmatched junction bases come to 13, with V trimmed by 5 bases and J by 6 bases.